This TCR beta chain was captured in a study of T cells in Graves' hyperthyroidism and ophthalmopathy. The CDR3 regions of TCR beta were amplified from RNA transcripts. Carried out on the TCR CDR3, a first-round RT-PCR used the HTBI primer set. TCRdb ran MiXCR on the multiplex PCR reads and lists one entry per CDR3 protein. The repertoire holds a few hundred thousand distinct CDR3 sequences, more than 12% seen once, with less than 20% in the top ten. Trimming removed 7 bases from V and 0 bases from J, with 16 bases in between. Germline CDR1 reads SNHLY; CDR2 reads FYNNEI. The CDR3 has 17 residues. Based on clinical symptoms, serum thyroxine and TRAb, thyroid ultrasound and orbital computed tomography, diagnoses were reached. The PBMCs studied were ones that came from about 10 ml fresh peripheral blood. General observations from the study: Ophthalmopathy could be told apart from stable hyperthyroidism with a 13 V-J model. Blood also showed most of the thyroid clonotypes that were expanded above 0.001.

This clonotype was detected many times. Its antigen is not known. Sequenced sample: blood. This chain uses TRBV2 with TRBJ1-6; tentatively, D is TRBD1 (5 bases). The receptor was derived from a woman aged 30 to 39 with Graves' ophthalmopathy. The CDR3 bases are TGTGCCAGCATCAAGGGGCAGGTTGGCTCCTATAATTCACCCCTCCACTTT. Translating gives CASIKGQVGSYNSPLHF.